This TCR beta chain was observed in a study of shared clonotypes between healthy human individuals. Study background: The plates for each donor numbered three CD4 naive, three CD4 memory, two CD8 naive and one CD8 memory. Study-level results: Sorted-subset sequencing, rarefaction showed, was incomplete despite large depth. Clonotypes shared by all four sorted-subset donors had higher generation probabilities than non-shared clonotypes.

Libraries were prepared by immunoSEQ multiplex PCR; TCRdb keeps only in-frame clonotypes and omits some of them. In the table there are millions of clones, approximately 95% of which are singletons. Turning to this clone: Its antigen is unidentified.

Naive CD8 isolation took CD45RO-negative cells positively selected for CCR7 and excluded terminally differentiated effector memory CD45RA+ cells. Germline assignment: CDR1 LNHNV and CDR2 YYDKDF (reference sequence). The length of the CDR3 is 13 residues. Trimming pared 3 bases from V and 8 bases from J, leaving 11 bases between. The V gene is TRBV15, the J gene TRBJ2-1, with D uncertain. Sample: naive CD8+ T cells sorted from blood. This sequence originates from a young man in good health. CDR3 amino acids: CATSSTLVHEQFF. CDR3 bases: TGTGCCACCAGCAGTACCTTAGTCCATGAGCAGTTCTTC.